This entry lists 26 T cell receptor beta chains sequenced from one sample in a study of regulatory T cells in long-lasting Graves disease. The time point: newly diagnosed GD, antithyroid drugs for less than 3 months. Construction of the TCR library relied on RNA isolated from PBMCs. CDR3-region Arm-PCR and iRepertoire HTBI primers produced the TCR beta libraries. Each CDR3 protein is one row after TCRdb ran MiXCR on the multiplex PCR reads. The profile shows fewer than 450,000 distinct CDR3 sequences, about 15% of them singletons. Separately, the same data were catalogued under a study of T cells in Graves' hyperthyroidism and ophthalmopathy.

Sequencing was performed on peripheral blood mononuclear cells (PBMCs), taken at new diagnosis, from a patient treated with antithyroid drugs. The source of these receptors is a woman aged 40 to 50 with Graves disease.

This clonotype was recorded many times. The chain uses TRBV5-1 and TRBJ2-3; 8 bases map to TRBD2. Germline trimming cut 3 bases from V and 2 bases from J; bases unmatched to any gene: 5. Per the germline V gene, CDR1 is SGHRS and CDR2 is YFSETQ. The length of the CDR3 is 15 residues. DNA for the CDR3: TGCGCCAGCAGCTCGATAGCGGGATACACAGATACGCAGTATTTT. It is translated as CASSSIAGYTDTQYF.

The count of this clonotype is one. A read error may explain this, as a much larger clone is one base away. The chain employs TRBV28 and TRBJ2-1; tentative D call: TRBD1 (5 bases). The CDR3 contains 11 residues. Germline loops: CDR1 MDHEN, CDR2 SYDVKM. The DNA of the CDR3 is TGTGTCAGCCTTAGGGGCAATGAGCAGTTCTTC. It translates to CVSLRGNEQFF.

This clonotype was seen repeatedly, ten times or more. CDR3 sequence reads: CSVAPAGGGYEQYF. CDR3 nucleotides: TGCAGCGTTGCCCCAGCGGGAGGGGGCTACGAGCAGTACTTC. V usage is TRBV29-1 and J usage is TRBJ2-7; TRBD2 matches 10 bases. J was trimmed by 3 bases and V by 4 bases; bases with no gene match: 6. Germline V gives CDR1 SQVTM, CDR2 ANQGSEA. The CDR3 length is 14 residues.

This chain connects TRBV28 to TRBJ2-4, with TRBD1 identical over 10 bases. The V gene's germline CDR1 is MDHEN and CDR2 SYDVKM. V shed 7 bases, J shed 3 bases, and the junction held 18 bases outside the gene matches. The CDR3 length is 19 residues. The CDR3 DNA reads TGTGCCAGCACCTCGCCCGGGACAGGGGCTTCCAGGGGCAAAAACATTCAGTACTTC. It specifies CASTSPGTGASRGKNIQYF. Full variable domain (outside the CDR3, taken from reference TRBV28 and TRBJ2-4): DVKVTQSSRYLVKRTGEKVFLECVQDMDHENMFWYRQDPGLGLRLIYFSYDVKMKEKGDIPEGYSVSREKKERFSLILESASTNQTSMYLCASTSPGTGASRGKNIQYFGAGTRLSVL.

Only a few counts were recorded for this clonotype. Given a much more abundant clone one base away, this may be a read error. The chain has TRBV2 and TRBJ2-7; 8 positions agree with TRBD2. After removal of 2 bases from V and 4 bases from J, the junction contained 7 bases not matched to a gene. This CDR3 is 15 amino acids long. CDR1 is SNHLY and CDR2 is FYNNEI in the germline V gene. The CDR3 DNA is TGTGCCAGCAGTGAACACACGGGAGGGCCGTACGAGCAGTACTTC. This gives the protein CASSEHTGGPYEQYF.

This clonotype was detected many times. The rearrangement joins TRBV10-3 to TRBJ1-2, with TRBD1 matching 9 bases. CDR1 and CDR2 (germline): ENHRY, SYGVKD. The J segment lost 3 bases and the V segment lost 7 bases, leaving 3 bases of the junction unmatched. CDR3 size: 13 residues. CDR3 sequence: CAITRTGDYGYTF. The CDR3 DNA follows: TGTGCCATCACTAGGACAGGGGACTATGGCTACACCTTC.

J is TRBJ2-5 and V is TRBV10-2; D tentatively reads TRBD1 or TRBD2 (5 bases each). The germline V gene has CDR1 WSHSY and CDR2 SAAADI. The CDR3 is made up of 14 amino acids. V was shortened by 0 bases and J by 5 bases, with 10 bases between the two germline ends. CDR3 DNA sequence: TGCGCCAGCAGTGAGTCGGGACCGGCGGAGACCCAGTACTTC. This translates into CASSESGPAETQYF.

As regards this clonotype: Likely a read error: the CDR3 ends without its conserved phenylalanine or tryptophan. The V gene is TRBV11-2, the J gene TRBJ2-5; no clear D gene. This CDR3 comprises 12 residues. Germline values: CDR1 SGHAT, CDR2 FQNNGV. Trimming shortened V by 0 bases and J by 5 bases, and 4 bases separated the two germline ends. The DNA for the CDR3 is TGTGCCAGCAGCTTAGAAAGTGAGACCCAGTACCTC. It encodes CASSLESETQYL.

A few counts support this clonotype. The V and J genes are TRBV6-5 and TRBJ2-1; 10 nucleotides agree with TRBD2. The junction had 3 bases not matched to a gene; V was cut back by 0 bases and J by 4 bases. In germline, CDR1 is MNHEY, CDR2 SVGAGI. CDR3 size: 16 residues. CDR3 coding DNA: TGTGCCAGCAGTTACTCGATTAGCGGGAGGTACAATGAGCAGTTCTTC. It translates to CASSYSISGRYNEQFF.

The chain recombines TRBV6-2 or TRBV6-3 with TRBJ1-1, with D possibly matching TRBD1 (6 bases). The germline V gene has CDR1 MNHEY and CDR2 SVGEGT. The CDR3 contains 12 residues. V dropped 11 bases and J dropped 2 bases, with 12 bases sitting between them. CDR3 sequence reads: CAYGGANTEAFF. The CDR3 DNA follows: TGTGCCTACGGGGGGGCCAACACTGAAGCTTTCTTT.

In this sample, this clonotype turned up many times. This rearrangement joins TRBV2 to TRBJ2-5; D uncertain. V was trimmed by 7 bases and J by 4 bases, leaving 10 bases between them. The germline CDR1 and CDR2 sequences are SNHLY and FYNNEI. The CDR3 loop spans 12 amino acids. CDR3 residues: CASKVSSETQYF. CDR3 nucleotide sequence: TGTGCCAGCAAGGTTAGCTCAGAGACCCAGTACTTC.

This clonotype has at least ten counts. The CDR3 region is CASSYELLWGEQFF. CDR3 DNA sequence: TGTGCCAGCAGTTACGAGCTCCTCTGGGGTGAGCAGTTCTTC. V and J are TRBV6-2 or TRBV6-3 and TRBJ2-1; D unclear. The ends were cut back, 2 bases at V and 9 bases at J, with 14 bases in the middle. The length of the CDR3 is 14 residues. Germline CDR1 and CDR2: MNHEY and SVGEGT.

This clonotype has ten or more counts. The V and J genes are TRBV20-1 and TRBJ1-6; tentative D call: TRBD1 (5 bases). CDR1 is DFQATT, CDR2 SNEGSKA, per germline (reference sequence). V shed 5 bases and J shed 13 bases, with 21 bases lying between them. This CDR3 contains 14 residues. The chain's CDR3 is CSAPIAVGEGPLHF. The CDR3 coding sequence is TGCAGTGCTCCAATTGCGGTGGGGGAAGGGCCCCTCCACTTT.

This clonotype was seen repeatedly, ten times or more. This chain uses TRBV6-1 with TRBJ1-5, with D perhaps TRBD1 (6 bases). Trimming left V 6 bases short and J 0 bases short, with 12 bases between. The germline V gene has CDR1 MNHNS and CDR2 SASEGT. This CDR3 region has 15 residues. In DNA form, the CDR3 reads TGTGCCAGCAGACAAACAGGGAGTAGCAATCAGCCCCAGCATTTT. As protein: CASRQTGSSNQPQHF.

In this sample, this clonotype turned up many times. The V and J genes are TRBV2 and TRBJ2-2, with 10 nucleotides matching TRBD2. In germline, CDR1 is SNHLY, CDR2 FYNNEI. The CDR3 consists of 16 residues. J was trimmed by 4 bases and V by 4 bases; bases with no gene match: 6. CDR3 region: CASSGELAGLTGELFF. The CDR3 nucleotides read TGTGCCAGCAGTGGGGAACTAGCGGGACTCACCGGGGAGCTGTTTTTT.

This clonotype has only a few counts. The chain is built from TRBV6-1 and TRBJ2-1; 11 bases fit TRBD2. CDR1 is MNHNS and CDR2 is SASEGT in the germline V gene. This CDR3 comprises 15 residues. V was pared by 6 bases and J by 4 bases, with 5 bases of the junction left unmatched. The CDR3 loop reads CASRGTSGSYNEQFF. The CDR3 nucleotides are TGTGCCAGCAGGGGAACTAGCGGGAGTTACAATGAGCAGTTCTTC.

The sample holds a few counts of this clonotype. The gene calls are TRBV28 and TRBJ2-2, with 8 bases lining up with TRBD1. J was trimmed by 15 bases and V by 5 bases; bases with no gene match: 17. Germline V gives CDR1 MDHEN, CDR2 SYDVKM. CDR3 length: 15 residues. CDR3 sequence reads: CASSPTTGDPVILFF. CDR3 DNA: TGTGCCAGCAGTCCAACGACAGGGGACCCCGTAATATTGTTTTTT. Full variable domain (outside the CDR3, taken from reference TRBV28 and TRBJ2-2): DVKVTQSSRYLVKRTGEKVFLECVQDMDHENMFWYRQDPGLGLRLIYFSYDVKMKEKGDIPEGYSVSREKKERFSLILESASTNQTSMYLCASSPTTGDPVILFFGEGSRLTVL.

This clonotype was recorded many times. The V gene is TRBV6-5, the J gene TRBJ2-5; D perhaps matches TRBD1 (5 bases). Germline V CDR1 and CDR2: MNHEY, SVGAGI. Trimming took off 0 bases at V and 5 bases at J, with 13 bases between the two ends. The CDR3 is 15 residues long. The CDR3 protein is CASSYSVGDLETQYF. The DNA for the CDR3 is TGTGCCAGCAGTTACTCTGTAGGGGATTTGGAGACCCAGTACTTC.

This sequence joins TRBV6-2 or TRBV6-3 and TRBJ2-7; D gene ambiguous. Per the germline V gene, CDR1 is MNHEY and CDR2 is SVGEGT. Trimming removed 3 bases at V and 3 bases at J, with 15 bases between. There are 15 residues in the CDR3. The CDR3 sequence is CASSYYRQGLYEQYF. As DNA, the CDR3 is TGTGCCAGCAGTTATTATCGACAAGGCCTCTACGAGCAGTACTTC.

In this sample, this clonotype turned up a few times. The chain has TRBV4-1 and TRBJ2-7; D remains unclear. V lost 1 base, J lost 8 bases, and 9 bases lay in between. Germline CDR1 and CDR2: MGHRA and YSYEKL. The CDR3 has 12 amino acids. CDR3 sequence (DNA): TGCGCCAGCAGCCAAGCAGCTACGAAGCAGTACTTC. Its translation: CASSQAATKQYF.

In DNA form, the CDR3 reads TGCAGCGCCAGGGAAGCGAGCAATGAGCAGTTCTTC. This sequence encodes CSAREASNEQFF. This chain links TRBV29-1 with TRBJ2-1; a weak D match, TRBD1 (5 bases). Germline V gene sequence: CDR1 SQVTM, CDR2 ANQGSEA. The CDR3 runs to 12 residues. Trimming took off 7 bases at V and 6 bases at J, with 13 bases between the two ends.

At least ten counts were recorded for this clonotype. The rearrangement joins TRBV7-6 to TRBJ2-1, with D possibly being TRBD1 or TRBD2 (5 bases each). Germline CDR1 SGHVS, CDR2 FNYEAQ. Trimming left V 2 bases short and J 3 bases short, with 17 bases between. The CDR3 is 17 amino acids. The DNA of the CDR3 is TGTGCCAGCAGCTTAAGCCCCGGGGCTAACGGCTACAATGAGCAGTTCTTC. This sequence encodes CASSLSPGANGYNEQFF.

This clonotype was detected ten times or more. This chain uses TRBV27 with TRBJ2-3, with D unresolved. This CDR3 comprises 13 residues. The V gene's germline CDR1 is MNHEY and CDR2 SMNVEV (reference sequence). Deletions cut 4 bases from V and 5 bases from J, with 10 bases between. The CDR3: CASSSFVGDTQYF. The CDR3 DNA sequence: TGTGCCAGCAGTTCCTTCGTGGGAGATACGCAGTATTTT.

This chain connects TRBV28 to TRBJ1-6, with D possibly matching TRBD1 (5 bases). Germline values: CDR1 MDHEN, CDR2 SYDVKM. The CDR3 has 16 residues. The V end lost 8 bases, the J end lost 0 bases, and 14 bases lay between the germline ends. The CDR3 bases are TGTGCCAGCCTTCGGTGGGGGAGCTCCTATAATTCACCCCTCCACTTT. This translates into CASLRWGSSYNSPLHF.

The sample holds many counts of this clonotype. The V gene is TRBV7-9, the J gene TRBJ1-2, with TRBD1 matching over 11 bases. Per germline, CDR1 SEHNR and CDR2 FQNEAQ (reference sequence). This CDR3 region has 15 residues. Germline trimming cut 5 bases from V and 1 base from J; bases unmatched to any gene: 3. The CDR3 region is CASSVGTGGNYGYTF. The CDR3 DNA is TGTGCCAGCAGCGTAGGGACAGGGGGTAACTATGGCTACACCTTC. Variable domain in full (rest from reference TRBV7-9 and TRBJ1-2): DTGVSQNPRHKITKRGQNVTFRCDPISEHNRLYWYRQTLGQGPEFLTYFQNEAQLEKSRLLSDRFSAERPKGSFSTLEIQRTEQGDSAMYLCASSVGTGGNYGYTFGSGTRLTVV.

In its sample, this clonotype was seen many times. The junction does not match germline at one end; this may be a read error. The chain joins TRBV14 to TRBJ1-1; no clear D. The V gene's germline CDR1 is SGHDN and CDR2 FVKESK. The CDR3 length is 14 residues. CDR3 nucleotides: TGTGCCAGCAACCAAGAATGGGCCCGTGGTGAAGCTTTCTTT. Translation gives CASNQEWARGEAFF.